This TCR beta chain originates from a study of cytomegalovirus exposure and HLA in healthy donors. Regarding the study as a whole: Presence/absence analyses took donor sequencing depth as roughly uniform. Later findings reportedly placed an Asian-associated ancestry cluster below the approximately 670-donor mean for N-insertions.

Healthy bone marrow donors formed the donor group. With 60 Vbeta and 13 Jbeta primers, the PCR was carried out. The assay was immunoSEQ multiplex PCR, and TCRdb's table has in-frame clones only and misses some. The sample lists 100,000 or so clones; about 12% were seen once. The germline CDR1 and CDR2 sequences are LNHDA and SQIVND (reference sequence). V was trimmed by 7 bases and J by 7 bases, leaving 14 bases between them. The CDR3 length is 13 residues. As to this clone: The antigen is undetermined.

The sequenced sample consisted of PBMCs. This TCR derives from a man aged 40-50 years in good health and CMV-seropositive. The chain uses TRBV19 and TRBJ2-1; the D gene is possibly TRBD2 (5 bases). For the CDR3, the DNA is TGTGCCAGTACCTCGGGGTTTGGGAATGAGCAGTTCTTC. Translating gives CASTSGFGNEQFF.